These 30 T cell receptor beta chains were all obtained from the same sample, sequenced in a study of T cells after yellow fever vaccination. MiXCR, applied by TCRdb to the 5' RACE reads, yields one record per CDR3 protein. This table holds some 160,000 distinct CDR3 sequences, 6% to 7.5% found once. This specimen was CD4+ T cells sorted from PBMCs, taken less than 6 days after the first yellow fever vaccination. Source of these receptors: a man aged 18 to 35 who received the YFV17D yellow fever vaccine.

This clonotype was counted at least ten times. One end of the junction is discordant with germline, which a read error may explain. CDR3 sequence: CASSLGQVLSYGQYF. In nucleotides, the CDR3 is TGTGCCAGCAGCCTGGGACAGGTTCTCTCCTACGGGCAGTACTTC. This chain links TRBV7-9 with TRBJ2-7; TRBD1 matches 8 bases. The CDR3 is 15 amino acids. CDR1 and CDR2 from the germline V gene are SEHNR and FQNEAQ (reference sequence).

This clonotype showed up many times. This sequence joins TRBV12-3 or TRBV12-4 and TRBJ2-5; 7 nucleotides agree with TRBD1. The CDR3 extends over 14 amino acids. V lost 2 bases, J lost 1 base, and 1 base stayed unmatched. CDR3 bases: TGTGCCAGCAGTTTATGGACAGGCCAAGAGACCCAGTACTTC. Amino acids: CASSLWTGQETQYF.

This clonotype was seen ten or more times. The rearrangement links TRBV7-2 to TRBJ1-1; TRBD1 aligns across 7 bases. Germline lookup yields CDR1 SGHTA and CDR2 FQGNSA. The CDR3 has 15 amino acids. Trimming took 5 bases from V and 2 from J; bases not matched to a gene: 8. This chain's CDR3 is CASSPPGQLNTEAFF. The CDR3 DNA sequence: TGTGCCAGCAGCCCTCCGGGACAGCTTAACACTGAAGCTTTCTTT.

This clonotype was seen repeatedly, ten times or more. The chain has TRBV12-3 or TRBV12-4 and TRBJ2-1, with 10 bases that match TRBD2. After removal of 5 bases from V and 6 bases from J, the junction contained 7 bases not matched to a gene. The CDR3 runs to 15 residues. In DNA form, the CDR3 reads TGTGCCAGCAGTCCATTAGCGGGGGGTGGCAATGAGCAGTTCTTC. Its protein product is CASSPLAGGGNEQFF.

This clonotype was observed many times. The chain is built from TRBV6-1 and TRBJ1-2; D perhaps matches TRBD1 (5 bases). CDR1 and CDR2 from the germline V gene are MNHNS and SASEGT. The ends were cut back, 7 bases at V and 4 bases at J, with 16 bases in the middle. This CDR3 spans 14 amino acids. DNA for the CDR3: TGTGCCAGCAACCCCGTTGGGGGGTCCTATGGCTACACCTTC. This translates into CASNPVGGSYGYTF.

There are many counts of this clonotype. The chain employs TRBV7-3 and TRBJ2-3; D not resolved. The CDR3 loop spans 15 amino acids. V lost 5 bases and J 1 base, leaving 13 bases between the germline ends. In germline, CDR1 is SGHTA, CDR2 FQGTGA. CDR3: CASSPNGRRTDTQYF. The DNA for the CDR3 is TGTGCCAGCAGCCCAAACGGCAGACGCACAGATACGCAGTATTTT.

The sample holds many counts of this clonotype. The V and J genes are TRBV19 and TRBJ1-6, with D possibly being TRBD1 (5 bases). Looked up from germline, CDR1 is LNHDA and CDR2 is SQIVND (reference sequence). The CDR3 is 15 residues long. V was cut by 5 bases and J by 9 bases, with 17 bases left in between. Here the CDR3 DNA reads TGTGCCAGTAGTCTGCCGACCGGGGGAGGTTCACCCCTCCACTTT. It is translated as CASSLPTGGGSPLHF.

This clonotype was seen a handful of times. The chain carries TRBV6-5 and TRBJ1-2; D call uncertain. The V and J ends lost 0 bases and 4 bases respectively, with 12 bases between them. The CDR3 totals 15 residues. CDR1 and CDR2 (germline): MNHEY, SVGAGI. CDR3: CASSYSYDTTYGYTF. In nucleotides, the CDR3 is TGTGCCAGCAGTTACTCGTACGACACCACCTATGGCTACACCTTC.

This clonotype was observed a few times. CDR3 nucleotides: TGTGCCAGCAGCCACACCCCTTGGCCCACTCCGACCTACGAGCAGTACTTC. This encodes CASSHTPWPTPTYEQYF. The J gene is TRBJ2-7, the V gene TRBV14; the D is unclear. Trimming removed 3 bases from V and 2 bases from J, with 20 bases in between. CDR1 and CDR2 from the germline V gene are SGHDN and FVKESK. CDR3 length: 17 amino acids.

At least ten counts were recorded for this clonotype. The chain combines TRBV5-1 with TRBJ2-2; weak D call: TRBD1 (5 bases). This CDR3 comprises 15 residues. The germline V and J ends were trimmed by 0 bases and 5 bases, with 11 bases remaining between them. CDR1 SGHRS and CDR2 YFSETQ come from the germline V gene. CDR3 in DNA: TGCGCCAGCAGCTTGGCCGACAGCCTTACCGGGGAGCTGTTTTTT. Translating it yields CASSLADSLTGELFF. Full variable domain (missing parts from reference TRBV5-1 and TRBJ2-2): KAGVTQTPRYLIKTRGQQVTLSCSPISGHRSVSWYQQTPGQGLQFLFEYFSETQRNKGNFPGRFSGRQFSNSRSEMNVSTLELGDSALYLCASSLADSLTGELFFGEGSRLTVL.

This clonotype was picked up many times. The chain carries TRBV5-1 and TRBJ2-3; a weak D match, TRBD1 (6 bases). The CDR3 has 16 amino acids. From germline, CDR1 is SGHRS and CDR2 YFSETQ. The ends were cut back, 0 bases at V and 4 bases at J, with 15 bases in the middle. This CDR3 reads CASSLGSSEGADTQYF. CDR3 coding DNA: TGCGCCAGCAGCTTGGGATCGTCCGAGGGGGCAGATACGCAGTATTTT.

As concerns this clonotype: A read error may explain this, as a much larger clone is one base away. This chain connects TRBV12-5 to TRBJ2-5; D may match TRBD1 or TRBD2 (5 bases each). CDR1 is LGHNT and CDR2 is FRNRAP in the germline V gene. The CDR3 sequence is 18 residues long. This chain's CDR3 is CARGLVRGAGSYQETQYF. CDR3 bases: TGTGCTCGTGGTTTGGTTAGAGGGGCCGGGTCGTACCAAGAGACCCAGTACTTC.

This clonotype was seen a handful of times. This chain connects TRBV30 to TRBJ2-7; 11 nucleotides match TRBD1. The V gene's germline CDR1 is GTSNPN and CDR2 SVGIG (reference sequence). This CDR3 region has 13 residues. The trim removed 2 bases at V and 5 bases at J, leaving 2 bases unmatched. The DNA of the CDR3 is TGTGCCTGGAGTAGGACAGGGGGCAACGAGCAGTACTTC. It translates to CAWSRTGGNEQYF. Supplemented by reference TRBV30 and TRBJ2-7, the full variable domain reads SQTIHQWPATLVQPVGSPLSLECTVEGTSNPNLYWYRQAAGRGLQLLFYSVGIGQISSEVPQNLSASRPQDRQFILSSKKLLLSDSGFYLCAWSRTGGNEQYFGPGTRLTVT.

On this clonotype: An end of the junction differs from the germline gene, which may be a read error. The CDR3 spells CPSSLEGGRGAEAFF. In nucleotides, the CDR3 is TGTCCCAGCAGCTTAGAAGGAGGGAGAGGCGCTGAAGCTTTCTTT. This chain connects TRBV7-6 to TRBJ1-1; no clear D. The CDR3 is 15 residues long. Germline CDR1 is SGHVS and CDR2 is FNYEAQ.

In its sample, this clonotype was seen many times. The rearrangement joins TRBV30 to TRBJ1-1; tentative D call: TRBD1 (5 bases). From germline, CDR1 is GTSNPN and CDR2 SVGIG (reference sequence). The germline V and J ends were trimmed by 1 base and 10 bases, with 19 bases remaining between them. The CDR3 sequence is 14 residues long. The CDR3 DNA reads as TGTGCCTGGAGTGGTCCTCCTAACAGGATTGGAGCTTTCTTT. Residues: CAWSGPPNRIGAFF.

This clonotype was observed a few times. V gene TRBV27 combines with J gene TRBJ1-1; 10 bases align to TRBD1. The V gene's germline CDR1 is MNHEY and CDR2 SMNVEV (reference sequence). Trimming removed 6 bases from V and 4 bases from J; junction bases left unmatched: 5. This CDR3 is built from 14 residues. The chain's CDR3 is CASRPDRGTTEAFF. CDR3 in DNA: TGTGCCAGCAGGCCGGACAGGGGGACCACTGAAGCTTTCTTT.

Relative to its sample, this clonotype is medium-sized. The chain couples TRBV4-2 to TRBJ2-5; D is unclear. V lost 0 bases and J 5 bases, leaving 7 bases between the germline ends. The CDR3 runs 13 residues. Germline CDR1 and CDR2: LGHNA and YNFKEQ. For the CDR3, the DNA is TGTGCCAGCAGCCAAGATCCGAGGGAGACCCAGTACTTC. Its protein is CASSQDPRETQYF.

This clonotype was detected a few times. CDR3 region: CSARPHGGRVDYGYTF. Written as DNA, the CDR3 is TGCAGTGCTAGACCCCACGGAGGGCGCGTGGACTATGGCTACACCTTC. The chain uses TRBV20-1 and TRBJ1-2; D gene uncertain. The CDR3 totals 16 residues. The germline V and J ends were trimmed by 2 bases and 3 bases, with 19 bases remaining between them. The germline V gene has CDR1 DFQATT and CDR2 SNEGSKA (reference sequence).

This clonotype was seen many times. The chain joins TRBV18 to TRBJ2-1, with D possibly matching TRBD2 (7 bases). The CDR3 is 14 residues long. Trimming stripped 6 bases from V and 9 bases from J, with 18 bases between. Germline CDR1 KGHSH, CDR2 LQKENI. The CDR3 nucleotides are TGTGCCAGCTCTTCCGCGGGGGCGGGGAGTGAGCAGTTCTTC. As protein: CASSSAGAGSEQFF.

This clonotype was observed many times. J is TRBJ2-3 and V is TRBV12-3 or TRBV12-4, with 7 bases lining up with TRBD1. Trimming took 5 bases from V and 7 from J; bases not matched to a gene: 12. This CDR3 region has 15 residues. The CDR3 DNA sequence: TGTGCCAGCAGTCTCCGGGGACAGTCTGGAAATACGCAGTATTTT. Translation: CASSLRGQSGNTQYF.

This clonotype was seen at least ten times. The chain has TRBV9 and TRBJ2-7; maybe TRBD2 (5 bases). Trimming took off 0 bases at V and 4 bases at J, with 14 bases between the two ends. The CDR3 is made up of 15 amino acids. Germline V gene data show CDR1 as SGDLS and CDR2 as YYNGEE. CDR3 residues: CASSVDGGSGYEQYF. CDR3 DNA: TGTGCCAGCAGCGTAGATGGAGGTTCGGGGTACGAGCAGTACTTC.

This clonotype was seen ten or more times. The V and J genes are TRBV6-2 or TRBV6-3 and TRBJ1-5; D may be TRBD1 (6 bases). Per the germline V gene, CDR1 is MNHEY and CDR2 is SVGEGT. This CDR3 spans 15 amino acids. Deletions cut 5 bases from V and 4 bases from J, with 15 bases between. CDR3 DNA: TGTGCCAGCAGTCCCCGGAGGGACACTAATCAGCCCCAGCATTTT. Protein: CASSPRRDTNQPQHF.

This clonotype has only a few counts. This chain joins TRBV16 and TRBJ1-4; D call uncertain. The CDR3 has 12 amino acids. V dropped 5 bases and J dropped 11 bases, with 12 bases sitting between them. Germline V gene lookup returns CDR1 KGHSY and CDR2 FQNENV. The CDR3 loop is CASSYPSGKLFF. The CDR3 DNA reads TGTGCCAGCAGCTATCCCTCCGGGAAACTGTTTTTT.

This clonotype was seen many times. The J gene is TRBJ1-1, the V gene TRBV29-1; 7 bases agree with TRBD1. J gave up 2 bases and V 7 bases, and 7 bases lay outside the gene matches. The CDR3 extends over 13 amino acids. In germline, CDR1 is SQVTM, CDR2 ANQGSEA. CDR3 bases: TGCAGCGGGCAGACAGGGTACAACACTGAAGCTTTCTTT. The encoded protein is CSGQTGYNTEAFF. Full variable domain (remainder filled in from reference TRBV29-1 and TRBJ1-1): SAVISQKPSRDICQRGTSLTIQCQVDSQVTMMFWYRQQPGQSLTLIATANQGSEATYESGFVIDKFPISRPNLTFSTLTVSNMSPEDSSIYLCSGQTGYNTEAFFGQGTRLTVV.

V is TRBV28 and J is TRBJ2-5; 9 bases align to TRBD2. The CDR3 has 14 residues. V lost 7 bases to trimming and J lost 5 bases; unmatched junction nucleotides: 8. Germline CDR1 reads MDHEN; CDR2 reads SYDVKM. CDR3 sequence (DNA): TGTGCCAGCACCTCTAGCGGGGAGGGGGAGACCCAGTACTTC. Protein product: CASTSSGEGETQYF.

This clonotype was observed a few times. CDR3 in DNA: TGTGCCAGCAGCGTAGACCCTTCTGGGGCCAACGTCCTGACTTTC. This translates into CASSVDPSGANVLTF. The chain employs TRBV9 and TRBJ2-6, with D unresolved. The CDR3 is made up of 15 amino acids. Looked up from germline, CDR1 is SGDLS and CDR2 is YYNGEE. V was shortened by 0 bases and J by 1 base, with 5 bases between the two germline ends.

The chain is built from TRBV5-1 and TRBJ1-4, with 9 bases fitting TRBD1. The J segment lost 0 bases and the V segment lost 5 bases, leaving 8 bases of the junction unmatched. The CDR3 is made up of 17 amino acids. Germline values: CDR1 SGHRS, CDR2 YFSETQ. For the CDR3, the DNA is TGCGCCAGCAGAGGAGGACAGGGGCCGGCAACTAATGAAAAACTGTTTTTT. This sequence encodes CASRGGQGPATNEKLFF.

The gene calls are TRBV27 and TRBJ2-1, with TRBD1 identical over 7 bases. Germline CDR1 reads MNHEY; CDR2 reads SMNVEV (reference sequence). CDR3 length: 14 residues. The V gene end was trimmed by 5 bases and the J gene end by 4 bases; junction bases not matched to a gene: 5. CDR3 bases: TGTGCCAGCAGTCCGGGACAGATTTACAATGAGCAGTTCTTC. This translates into CASSPGQIYNEQFF.

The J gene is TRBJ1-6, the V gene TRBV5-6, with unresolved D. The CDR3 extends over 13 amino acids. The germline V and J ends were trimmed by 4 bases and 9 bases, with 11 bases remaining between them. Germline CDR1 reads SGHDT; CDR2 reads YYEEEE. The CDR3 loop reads CASSVGQPSPLHF. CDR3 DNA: TGTGCCAGCAGCGTAGGCCAGCCTTCACCCCTCCACTTT.

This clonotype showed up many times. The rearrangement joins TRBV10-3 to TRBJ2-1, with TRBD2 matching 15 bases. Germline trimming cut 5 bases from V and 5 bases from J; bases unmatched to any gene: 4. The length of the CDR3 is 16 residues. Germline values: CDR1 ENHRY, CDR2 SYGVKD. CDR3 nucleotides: TGTGCCATCAGTCTCCGGACTAGCGGGGGGGACAATGAGCAGTTCTTC. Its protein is CAISLRTSGGDNEQFF.